Below, 20 T cell receptor beta chains from the same sample are listed, as sequenced in a study of blood T cell repertoires in COVID-19. Assay used: immunoSEQ multiplex PCR; TCRdb lists only in-frame clones, some missing. The data hold about 180,000 clones, with approximately 88% observed a single time. The sample consisted of peripheral blood. The receptor set was obtained from a man aged 18 to 35 with active or convalescent COVID-19.

This sequence joins TRBV28 and TRBJ1-2; D may be TRBD1 (5 bases). The CDR3 runs to 13 residues. Trimming stripped 6 bases from V and 6 bases from J, with 14 bases between. Germline V gene data show CDR1 as MDHEN and CDR2 as SYDVKM. CDR3 in DNA: TGTGCCAGCAGAAGGAGGGGCATCGATGGCTACACCTTC. Amino acid sequence: CASRRRGIDGYTF.

This chain links TRBV6-1 with TRBJ1-2; 8 bases match TRBD1. The CDR3 covers 13 residues. In germline, CDR1 is MNHNS, CDR2 SASEGT. V gave up 2 bases and J gave up 8 bases; unmatched junction bases: 4. In DNA form, the CDR3 reads TGTGCCAGCAGTGAACAGGGGGCGAGGGGCTACACCTTC. Translating gives CASSEQGARGYTF.

This chain connects TRBV28 to TRBJ2-7; maybe TRBD1 (7 bases). The germline V and J ends were trimmed by 2 bases and 3 bases, with 17 bases remaining between them. The CDR3 sequence is 16 residues long. Looked up from germline, CDR1 is MDHEN and CDR2 is SYDVKM. CDR3 sequence reads: CASSLKRRGQGYEQYF. CDR3 in DNA: TGTGCCAGCAGTTTAAAGCGGAGGGGGCAAGGCTACGAGCAGTACTTC.

The rearrangement joins TRBV4-2 to TRBJ2-7; 7 bases fit TRBD2. The CDR3 runs to 14 residues. J lost 0 bases, V lost 1 base, and 0 bases had no gene match. In germline, CDR1 is LGHNA, CDR2 YNFKEQ. Here the CDR3 DNA reads TGTGCCAGCAGCCAAGGGACTAGCTCCTACGAGCAGTACTTC. Protein sequence: CASSQGTSSYEQYF.

The CDR3 region has the DNA TGTGCCTGGAGTTATACTAGCGGGCCCTACGAGCAGTACTTC. Its protein is CAWSYTSGPYEQYF. This sequence joins TRBV30 and TRBJ2-7; 9 bases are a match to TRBD2. The CDR3 has 14 amino acids. J gave up 2 bases and V 2 bases, and 4 bases lay outside the gene matches. Germline CDR1 reads GTSNPN; CDR2 reads SVGIG (reference sequence).

The chain couples TRBV6-6 to TRBJ1-6; possibly TRBD1 for D (6 bases). The CDR3 contains 16 residues. V lost 5 bases, J lost 1 base, and 12 bases lay in between. Germline CDR1 is MNHNY and CDR2 is SVGAGI (reference sequence). For the CDR3, the DNA is TGTGCCAGCAGTACACAGGGTCGGTCCTATAATTCACCCCTCCACTTT. Its translation is CASSTQGRSYNSPLHF.

This sequence joins TRBV6-6 and TRBJ1-4, with no clear D. V lost 2 bases, J lost 8 bases, and 15 bases lay in between. Germline CDR1 MNHNY, CDR2 SVGAGI (reference sequence). The CDR3 runs to 15 residues. CDR3 loop: CASSYGQESVEKLFF. As DNA, the CDR3 is TGTGCCAGCAGTTACGGCCAGGAATCGGTGGAAAAACTGTTTTTT.

This rearrangement joins TRBV6-4 to TRBJ1-5; D not resolved. This CDR3 comprises 14 residues. The V gene lost 4 bases and the J gene lost 3 bases, with 10 bases spanning the gap. Looked up from germline, CDR1 is MRHNA and CDR2 is SNTAGT. CDR3 residues: CASSVSRNNQPQHF. The CDR3 DNA reads TGTGCCAGCAGTGTGTCCAGGAACAATCAGCCCCAGCATTTT.

V is TRBV5-1 and J is TRBJ2-7, with 9 bases aligning to TRBD2. The J segment lost 6 bases and the V segment lost 4 bases, leaving 14 bases of the junction unmatched. CDR3 size: 16 residues. The V gene's germline CDR1 is SGHRS and CDR2 YFSETQ. The CDR3, as DNA: TGCGCCAGCAGCCCCCTTGGCGGGAGGGATTCTAGCGAGCAGTACTTC. Residues: CASSPLGGRDSSEQYF.

The chain joins TRBV28 to TRBJ1-5; a weak D match, TRBD1 (5 bases). The V end lost 5 bases, the J end lost 1 base, and 15 bases lay between the germline ends. CDR1 and CDR2 from the germline V gene are MDHEN and SYDVKM. The length of the CDR3 is 16 residues. The CDR3 spells CASSPMVGGSNQPQHF. DNA for the CDR3: TGTGCCAGCAGTCCCATGGTGGGGGGAAGCAATCAGCCCCAGCATTTT.

The chain recombines TRBV4-1 with TRBJ2-1; 14 bases fit TRBD2. Trimming cost V 3 bases and J 7 bases; bases outside gene matches: 5. The CDR3 length is 16 residues. From germline, CDR1 is MGHRA and CDR2 YSYEKL. The CDR3 is CASSQPGLAGANEQFF. Here the CDR3 DNA reads TGCGCCAGCAGCCAGCCGGGACTAGCGGGGGCGAATGAGCAGTTCTTC.

The chain has TRBV4-1 and TRBJ1-5, with 11 bases that match TRBD1. With 4 bases clipped from V and 4 bases from J, the junction kept 9 bases outside the gene matches. Germline CDR1 is MGHRA and CDR2 is YSYEKL. The CDR3 consists of 17 residues. CDR3 sequence reads: CASSRFVGDRGNQPQHF. CDR3 in DNA: TGCGCCAGCAGCCGCTTTGTAGGGGACAGGGGGAATCAGCCCCAGCATTTT.

The V call is TRBV5-1, the J call TRBJ2-6; 7 nucleotides align to TRBD1. CDR3 length: 17 amino acids. Germline V gene lookup returns CDR1 SGHRS and CDR2 YFSETQ. V dropped 0 bases and J dropped 0; count of bases not matched to a gene: 3. Here the CDR3 DNA reads TGCGCCAGCAGCTTGGGAGGGACAGTCTCTGGGGCCAACGTCCTGACTTTC. Translation: CASSLGGTVSGANVLTF.

The chain employs TRBV7-9 and TRBJ1-5, with no clear D. The CDR3 is 12 residues long. Trimming stripped 2 bases from V and 6 bases from J, with 5 bases between. Germline CDR1 and CDR2: SEHNR and FQNEAQ (reference sequence). The CDR3, as DNA: TGTGCCAGCAGCTTAAGTAGTCAGCCCCAGCATTTT. The encoded protein is CASSLSSQPQHF.

The V and J genes are TRBV24-1 and TRBJ2-3; tentative D call: TRBD1 (5 bases). Per germline, CDR1 KGHDR and CDR2 SFDVKD. The V gene lost 3 bases and the J gene lost 5 bases, with 14 bases spanning the gap. The CDR3 is 15 amino acids. Here the CDR3 DNA reads TGTGCCACCAGTGATGCCGCCAGGGTGGTAGATACGCAGTATTTT. It is translated as CATSDAARVVDTQYF.

This clone was picked up a small number of times. The rearrangement joins TRBV3-1 (or the pseudogene TRBV3-2) to TRBJ1-2; D is ambiguous. Trimming removed 0 bases at V and 6 bases at J, with 14 bases between. Germline CDR1 reads LGHDT; CDR2 reads YNNKEL (reference sequence). The CDR3 is 15 amino acids. Written as DNA, the CDR3 is TGTGCCAGCAGCCAAGATGTCTCACGAGAGAATGGCTACACCTTC. As protein: CASSQDVSRENGYTF.

V and J are TRBV27 and TRBJ2-2; D is uncertain. Trimming stripped 0 bases from V and 1 base from J, with 6 bases between. This CDR3 is 15 amino acids long. Per the germline V gene, CDR1 is MNHEY and CDR2 is SMNVEV (reference sequence). The CDR3 coding sequence is TGTGCCAGCAGTTTATCTCGCAGGAACACCGGGGAGCTGTTTTTT. Its protein product is CASSLSRRNTGELFF.

This clone was observed once. This chain joins TRBV18 and TRBJ2-7, with D possibly TRBD1 on 6 matching bases. Germline V CDR1 and CDR2: KGHSH, LQKENI. V dropped 4 bases and J dropped 6 bases, with 7 bases sitting between them. The length of the CDR3 is 11 residues. CDR3: CASSLGGEQYF. In DNA, the CDR3 is TGTGCCAGCTCACTAGGGGGCGAGCAGTACTTC.

The rearrangement joins TRBV25-1 to TRBJ1-6; TRBD1 aligns across 8 bases. The CDR3 runs to 14 residues. Germline loops: CDR1 MGHDK, CDR2 SYGVNS. Germline trimming cut 4 bases from V and 8 bases from J; bases unmatched to any gene: 4. The CDR3 protein is CASSGGQGYSPLHF. The CDR3, as DNA: TGTGCCAGCAGTGGAGGACAGGGTTATTCACCCCTCCACTTT.

The V and J genes are TRBV28 and TRBJ2-1, with D perhaps TRBD2 (5 bases). Germline V gives CDR1 MDHEN, CDR2 SYDVKM. V lost 4 bases and J lost 1, with 11 bases in between. The CDR3 contains 15 residues. The CDR3 loop reads CASSSPGESYNEQFF. The CDR3 DNA follows: TGTGCCAGCAGTTCACCCGGGGAGTCCTACAATGAGCAGTTCTTC.